This T cell receptor (beta chain) was documented in a study of beta chain features in type 1 diabetes. Reverse transcribing all isolated RNA meant expressed TCRB transcripts were sequenced. TCRdb's copy holds only in-frame clones and misses some; the assay was immunoSEQ multiplex PCR. Of around 140,000 clones listed, 7% to 10% are singletons. Germline V gives CDR1 SGHAT, CDR2 FQNNGV. V shed 5 bases and J 5 bases; nucleotides not matched to a gene: 10. The CDR3 runs 16 residues. Of note for this clone: Antigen specificity is unknown.

A heparinised blood draw that averaged about 120 mL was obtained once from each donor. Study-level findings and limits: There were fewer insertions and more deletions at the VDJ junctions of type 1 diabetes patients. Type 1 diabetes patients showed a moderate but significant shortening of TCRB CDR3s in all four CD4+ subsets.

This clonotype was sampled from a man aged 25-40 years with type 1 diabetes. This sequence joins TRBV11-2 and TRBJ2-7; the match to TRBD1 covers 12 bases. Sequencing used central memory CD4+ T cells from blood. CDR3 sequence reads: CASSRGVGQGANEQYF. The CDR3 bases are TGTGCCAGCAGCCGGGGGGTGGGACAGGGGGCCAACGAGCAGTACTTC. The complete variable domain, with remaining parts taken from reference TRBV11-2 and TRBJ2-7, reads EAGVAQSPRYKIIEKRQSVAFWCNPISGHATLYWYQQILGQGPKLLIQFQNNGVVDDSQLPKDRFSAERLKGVDSTLKIQPAKLEDSAVYLCASSRGVGQGANEQYFGPGTRLTVT.